This T cell receptor beta chain derives from a study of blood T cell repertoires in COVID-19. Study context: Samples representing acute and convalescent COVID-19 were sourced from the United States, Italy and Spain.

Germline V gene sequence: CDR1 KGHSH, CDR2 LQKENI. V dropped 2 bases and J dropped 0; count of bases not matched to a gene: 3. This CDR3 is 16 amino acids long. Produced via immunoSEQ multiplex PCR; TCRdb's table is partial and in-frame only. The table shows 200,000 or so clones, with around four fifths occurring only once. The chain is built from TRBV18 and TRBJ1-5; 8 nucleotides match TRBD1. The sample comprised peripheral blood. This TCR derives from a human donor in a cohort sampled during active COVID-19. This chain's CDR3 is CASSPRTGNSNQPQHF. The DNA of the CDR3 is TGTGCCAGCTCACCAAGGACAGGGAATAGCAATCAGCCCCAGCATTTT.